This T cell receptor (beta chain) was identified in a study of blood T cell repertoires in COVID-19. Turning to the study itself: The United States, Italy and Spain supplied acute and convalescent COVID-19 samples. Sources were T cells, B-cell-depleted T cells, or PBMCs; the material itself was cDNA or gDNA.

Per the original methods: Amplification with reference gene primers provided the estimates of nucleated cell counts. Produced via immunoSEQ multiplex PCR; TCRdb's table is partial and in-frame only. Clonal size and the V and J genes are those of that table, whereas D and trimming came from the DNA. Of 200,000 to 250,000 clones in the sample, roughly 90% were seen once. The length of the CDR3 is 15 residues. Germline V CDR1 and CDR2: KGHDR, SFDVKD. V lost 7 bases, J lost 5 bases, and 17 bases lay in between. This TCR derives from a woman aged 55-75 years with acute or convalescent COVID-19. The rearrangement uses TRBV24-1 and TRBJ2-1; no clear D. Material: peripheral blood. CDR3 protein: CATSPFRGTDNEQFF. As DNA, the CDR3 is TGTGCCACCAGCCCCTTTAGAGGTACGGACAATGAGCAGTTCTTC.